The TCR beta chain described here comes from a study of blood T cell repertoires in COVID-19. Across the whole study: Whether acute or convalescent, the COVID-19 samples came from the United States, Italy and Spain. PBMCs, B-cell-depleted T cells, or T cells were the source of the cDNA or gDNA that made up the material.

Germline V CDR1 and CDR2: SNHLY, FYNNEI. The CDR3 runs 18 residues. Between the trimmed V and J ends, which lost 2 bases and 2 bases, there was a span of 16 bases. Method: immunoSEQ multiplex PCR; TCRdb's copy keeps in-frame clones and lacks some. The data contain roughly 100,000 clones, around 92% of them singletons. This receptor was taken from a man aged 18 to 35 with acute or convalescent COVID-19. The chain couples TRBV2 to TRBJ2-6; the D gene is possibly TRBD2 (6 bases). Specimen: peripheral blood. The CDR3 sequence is CASSERGAGRAGANVLTF. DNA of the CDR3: TGTGCCAGCAGTGAAAGAGGAGCCGGGAGAGCTGGGGCCAACGTCCTGACTTTC.